The T cell receptor (beta chain) under discussion was sequenced for a study of graft-versus-host responses after intestinal transplantation. The wider study: Anti-thymocyte globulin was used for induction in all recipients, who then took tacrolimus and steroids for about three years.

Clones were sequenced by immunoSEQ multiplex PCR, and TCRdb holds only the in-frame ones, with some missing. The data show around 18,000 clones, approximately 95% seen once. Notes on the study in general: Present in recipient marrow, GvH clones included some that appeared first in ileum or blood.

The sample holds one count of this clone. No antigen is known for it. This CDR3 is 15 amino acids long. V shed 4 bases, J shed 5 bases, and the junction held 10 bases outside the gene matches. Germline CDR1 is MNHEY and CDR2 is SMNVEV (reference sequence). This TCR came from a human patient who received an intestinal transplant, so some T cells may come from the graft donor. This specimen consisted of PBMCs, obtained 23 days after intestinal transplant. V usage is TRBV27 and J usage is TRBJ1-2; TRBD1 aligns across 7 bases. Here the CDR3 reads CASSYGGQGEYGYTF. CDR3 bases: TGTGCCAGCAGTTACGGGGGGCAGGGGGAGTATGGCTACACCTTC.